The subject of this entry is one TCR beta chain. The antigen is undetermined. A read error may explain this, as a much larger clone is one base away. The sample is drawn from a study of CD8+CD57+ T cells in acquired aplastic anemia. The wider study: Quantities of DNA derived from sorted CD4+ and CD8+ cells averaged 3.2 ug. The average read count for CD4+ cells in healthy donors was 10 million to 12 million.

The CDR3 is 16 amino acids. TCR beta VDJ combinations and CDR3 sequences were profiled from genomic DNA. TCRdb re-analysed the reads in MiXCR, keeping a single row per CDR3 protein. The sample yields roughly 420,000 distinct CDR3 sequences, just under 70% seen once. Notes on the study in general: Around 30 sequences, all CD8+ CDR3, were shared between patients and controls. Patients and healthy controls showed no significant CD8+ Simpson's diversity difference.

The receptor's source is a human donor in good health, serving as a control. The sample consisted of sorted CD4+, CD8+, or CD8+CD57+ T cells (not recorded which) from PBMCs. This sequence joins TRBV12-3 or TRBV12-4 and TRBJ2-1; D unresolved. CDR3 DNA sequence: TGTGCCAGCAGCTTCCAGTTGAGATCCGAAAGAAATGAGCAGCTCTTC. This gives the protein CASSFQLRSERNEQLF.